Listed below are T cell receptor beta chains from one sample, sequenced in a study of T cells in localized non-small cell lung cancer. Using immunoSEQ multiplex PCR, the repertoire was profiled, and TCRdb retains in-frame clones only, with some absent. The sample gives about 53,000 clones, roughly 84% of which show up once; about 15% is in the top ten. The sequenced sample was peripheral blood mononuclear cells, obtained before any cancer treatment. The receptors were sampled from a man between 40 and 70 years old with stage III lung adenocarcinoma. The CDR3 runs from the conserved cysteine through the conserved F or W. D genes are given only for firm matches. Size is omitted from some rows. Given values are once, few, many or a class for expanded clones.

j_call	cdr3_length	d_call	clone_size	v_call	cdr3_aa	cdr3_nt
TRBJ2-2	13	TRBD1	NA	TRBV7-9	CASSPTGTGELFF	TGTGCCAGCAGCCCGACAGGGACCGGGGAGCTGTTTTTT
TRBJ2-5	13	TRBD2	few	TRBV7-6	CASSGTSRTPQYF	TGTGCCAGCAGCGGGACTAGCCGAACGCCCCAGTACTTC
TRBJ2-3	16	TRBD2	NA	TRBV19	CASSPVAGGFTDTQYF	TGTGCCAGTAGTCCCGTAGCGGGGGGATTCACAGATACGCAGTATTTT
TRBJ1-1	15	NA	NA	TRBV19	CASSTGVGAGTEAFF	TGTGCCAGTAGTACCGGGGTGGGCGCCGGCACTGAAGCTTTCTTT
TRBJ2-3	19	TRBD2	NA	TRBV29-1	CSVEEFSPESGRATDTQYF	TGCAGCGTTGAAGAATTTTCGCCGGAGAGCGGGAGGGCCACAGATACGCAGTATTTT
TRBJ2-2	16	TRBD1	NA	TRBV29-1	CSVLGQGAHTTGELFF	TGCAGCGTCTTGGGCCAGGGGGCGCATACCACCGGGGAGCTGTTTTTT
TRBJ2-3	14	TRBD2	NA	TRBV6-4	CASSGLAGSYTQYF	TGTGCCAGCAGTGGGCTAGCGGGGTCCTATACGCAGTATTTT
TRBJ2-1	15	NA	NA	TRBV4-2	CASSQASGAYNEQFF	TGTGCCAGCAGCCAAGCCTCGGGGGCCTACAATGAGCAGTTCTTC
TRBJ2-2	16	TRBD2	NA	TRBV11-2	CASSFPSGRGTGELFF	TGTGCCAGCAGCTTCCCTAGCGGGAGGGGTACCGGGGAGCTGTTTTTT
TRBJ2-7	15	NA	few	TRBV27	CASSLFPRGIYEQYF	TGTGCCAGCAGTTTATTCCCCCGGGGTATTTACGAGCAGTACTTC
TRBJ1-2	13	NA	few	TRBV19	CASSVLGGGGYTF	TGTGCCAGTAGTGTTCTTGGGGGCGGTGGCTACACCTTC
TRBJ1-1	13	NA	NA	TRBV5-1	CASSLRGVNEAFF	TGCGCCAGCAGCTTGAGGGGAGTCAATGAAGCTTTCTTT
TRBJ2-3	14	NA	NA	TRBV2	CATQAGTTGGTQYF	TGTGCCACCCAGGCCGGGACCACAGGAGGTACGCAGTATTTT
TRBJ2-7	11	NA	NA	TRBV19	CASSTGDEQYF	TGTGCCAGTAGTACAGGGGACGAGCAGTACTTC
TRBJ1-1	13	NA	NA	TRBV7-2	CASSLGTESEAFF	TGTGCCAGCAGCTTAGGAACGGAATCTGAAGCTTTCTTT
TRBJ2-7	13	NA	NA	TRBV28	CASSLGTSGEQYF	TGTGCCAGCAGTCTTGGGACCTCCGGCGAGCAGTACTTC
TRBJ1-1	18	NA	NA	TRBV10-3	CAISESIGKSGGGTEAFF	TGTGCCATCAGTGAGTCGATAGGAAAGAGTGGAGGTGGCACTGAAGCTTTCTTT